A selection of T cell receptor beta chains follows, all from one sample in a study of blood T cell repertoires in COVID-19. TCRdb keeps only in-frame clones here, not all; method: immunoSEQ multiplex PCR. Altogether roughly 130,000 clones are present, 65% to 85% being singletons, with the ten largest covering under 2.5%. Sequencing was performed on peripheral blood. These receptors were taken from a man aged 65 to 85 with acute or convalescent COVID-19. CDR3s leave out the opening cysteine and the closing phenylalanine or tryptophan.

>TRBV19|13|TRBJ2-6
ASRGGHSGANVLT
>TRBV6-1|12|TRBJ2-5
ASSDRSREETQY
>TRBV5-1|13|TRBJ2-5
ASSPGTASQETQY
>TRBV5-1|12|TRBJ2-5
ASSPPGSQETQY
>TRBV7-8|11|TRBJ1-1
ASSLTGGTEAF
>TRBV4-1|11|TRBJ2-5
ASSPGGQETQY
>TRBV6-1|12|TRBJ2-2
ASSEARSPGELF
>TRBV11-2|13|TRBJ1-6
ASSLLGGGRSPLH
>TRBV30|12|TRBJ2-2
AWNGDRGTGELF
>TRBV27|14|TRBJ2-1
ASSSQRGGPYNEQF
>TRBV29-1|11|TRBJ1-4
SARDTGGEKLF
>TRBV6-5|13|TRBJ1-2
ASGRGGKSNYGYT
>TRBV7-8|10|TRBJ2-3
ASSFFADTQY
>TRBV27|11|TRBJ1-2
ASSFRGASGYT
>TRBV28|13|TRBJ2-7
ASSTPTGSSYEQY
>TRBV12-3/TRBV12-4|11|TRBJ1-2
ASSPPTGSGYT
>TRBV5-5|13|TRBJ2-7
ASSSTGPNEYEQY
>TRBV27|14|TRBJ1-2
ASLPNGRESSYGYT
>TRBV6-5|10|TRBJ2-3
ASRPRADTQY
>TRBV7-9|11|TRBJ1-2
ASSLGSQYGYT
>TRBV6-5|12|TRBJ2-5
ASSSTGRGETQY
>TRBV4-1|12|TRBJ2-7
ASSQASGVWEQY
>TRBV5-4|12|TRBJ2-5
ASSLAGNQETQY
>TRBV3-1/TRBV3-2|15|TRBJ1-1
ASSAQAGGWRNTEAF
>TRBV5-4|15|TRBJ2-7
ASSLAGQGISSYEQY
>TRBV27|11|TRBJ1-4
ASSSRTHEKLF
>TRBV12-3/TRBV12-4|10|TRBJ1-2
ASSFVYRHYT
>TRBV3-1/TRBV3-2|18|TRBJ2-1
ASSQGTSGGAFSSYNEQF
>TRBV6-5|12|TRBJ2-5
ASSPNRGRETQY
>TRBV19|12|TRBJ1-1
ASSIRQRNTEAF
>TRBV10-3|12|TRBJ1-2
AISEGGSSYGYT
>TRBV9|13|TRBJ2-1
ASSVVGTGYNEQF
>TRBV15|13|TRBJ2-2
ATSRDSPNTGELF
>TRBV19|13|TRBJ1-1
ASSNPRTRTTEAF
>TRBV27|12|TRBJ2-7
ASSRAGPAYEQY
>TRBV2|12|TRBJ2-1
ASGLGRGYNEQF
>TRBV25-1|12|TRBJ1-2
ASSGGTLSYGYT
>TRBV18|13|TRBJ2-5
ASSPPETSKETQY
>TRBV5-5|15|TRBJ1-1
ASSSLDQINRNTEAF
>TRBV19|11|TRBJ2-7
ASSRDRGSEQY
>TRBV7-8|11|TRBJ1-6
ASRGAGRSPLH
>TRBV4-1|11|TRBJ1-1
ASSQERAAEAF
>TRBV19|12|TRBJ2-5
ASSIGSGGETQY
>TRBV18|11|TRBJ1-3
ASSAGDGNTIY
>TRBV24-1|11|TRBJ1-1
ATSDSPGTEAF
>TRBV19|14|TRBJ2-1
ASSIFPVSSYNEQF
>TRBV11-2|14|TRBJ2-5
ASSPPRRGGQETQY
>TRBV27|11|TRBJ2-5
ASSPVSLETQY
>TRBV7-8|14|TRBJ2-2
ASSLSGGASTGELF
>TRBV6-5|12|TRBJ1-2
ASSTQGGGYGYT
>TRBV5-8|14|TRBJ2-5
ASSFGSGGARETQY
>TRBV12-3/TRBV12-4|10|TRBJ1-2
ASKTGLGGYT
>TRBV5-1|13|TRBJ2-1
ASSSGTGLYDEQF
>TRBV10-2|12|TRBJ2-5
ASSAQGFQETQY